This T cell receptor beta chain was sequenced during a study of T cells in women clearing cervical HPV infection (dated by TCRdb to the late 2010s). Describing the broader study: The cases were approximately 23 women with histologically confirmed HPV16-related CIN3 or worse, and 2 of those women had invasive cancers. Because only a few women had HLA typing data, the possibility that HLA type acted as a confounder could not be ruled out. Blood from cases was collected at the visit where the lesion was first found, while blood from controls was collected once the infection could no longer be detected. The parent cohort enrolled 9,800 or so women aged 18 or older in Guanacaste, Costa Rica, during about 1992 to 1995 and followed them for roughly seven years. The approximately 25 controls were women who cleared a single incident HPV16 infection within 12 months without developing precancer or cancer. Cases and controls were matched on age within five years and on year of sample collection. An exploratory proof-of-principle case-control study, nested within the Guanacaste HPV Natural History Study in Costa Rica, was conducted to compare TCR repertoires across cervical HPV16 outcomes. Cases had a median age of roughly 35 years compared with approximately 41 for controls, and baseline characteristics showed no significant differences between the groups. For cases, a median interval of approximately 140 days, with an interquartile range of about 85 to 200 days, was observed between lesion detection and blood sampling. Quality controls consisted of five blinded duplicates per group, for a total of roughly 60 samples made up of approximately 50 participants and around ten replicates.

The investigation overall reported the following: Whether associations preceded infection or resulted from infection could not be shown with the cross-sectional design, and effector/memory subsets and HPV-specific T cells were not isolated. Random forest classifiers that combined richness and V gene abundances separated cases from controls with an estimated AUC of approximately 0.79. T-cell numbers per sample were unknown, so richness differences could reflect varying T-cell content rather than repertoire biology. Lower TRBV6-7 relative abundance was observed in cases than in controls (roughly 0.12% versus 0.15%; Bonferroni P = 0.0008). TCR repertoire richness was significantly higher in CIN3+ cases than in controls across sequencing depths, while evenness did not differ.

As to this clone: Which antigen it targets is not known. The read ends 3 residues early relative to the CDR3; the germline J gene fills the gap.

Every participant had a single incident cervical HPV16 infection, and prevalent HPV16 infections were excluded. Cervical HPV DNA was detected with MY09/MY11 PCR, and genotyping was done by dot-blot hybridization. Roughly 16 mL of heparinized blood were centrifuged, and the buffy coat was split into aliquots, frozen at -30 degrees C, and then kept at -80 degrees C. QIAGEN kits were used to extract genomic DNA from the buffy coat specimens. TCR beta CDR3 regions were amplified by multiplex PCR using the immunoSEQ assay from an average of about 1,200 ng genomic DNA per sample. Primer bias was corrected in the assay by using a complete synthetic TCR repertoire to establish an amplification baseline. Amplicons were sequenced on the Illumina platform. The authors' pipeline ran thus. Sequences were error-corrected by clustering with frequency ratios and a modified nearest-neighbor algorithm and were then analyzed in the immunoSEQ Analyzer with IMGT gene definitions. At each rarefaction depth, TCR richness and evenness were averaged over 20 rarefaction repeats, and samples with fewer sequences than the depth were excluded. V, D and J gene relative abundances were compared between groups with Wilcoxon rank sum tests, applying FDR correction. For the blinded duplicates, the intraclass correlation was 90% to 97% for TCR richness and averaged around 81% across more than 60 gene segments. Here the immuneACCESS table is served through TCRdb, limited to in-frame sequences with V and J called. Missing clones are a known gap in these copies; in checked studies unresolved V genes cover under half, and the rest lacks a known reason. V, J and clone size derive from that table, while D and trimming were established from the DNA sequence. The table for this sample records under 35,000 clones. Of the sample, 3.5% falls within the top ten clones.

V is reduced by 7 bases and J by 5 bases, leaving a spacing of 11 bases between them. Spanning cysteine to phenylalanine, the CDR3 consists of 13 amino acids. The CDR3 was read in part: 30 bases, with the frame set at base 1. CDR1 and CDR2, per the germline V gene, are ENHRY and SYGVKD. The specimen sequenced was blood buffy coat. The receptor was derived from a woman between 18 and 75 years old with a cervical HPV16 infection that either progressed to CIN3+ or cleared (not recorded which). The chain is assembled from TRBV10-3 and TRBJ2-2; the D gene assignment is ambiguous. Here the CDR3 is given as CAIMTPGTGELFF. The sequenced part of the CDR3 DNA is TGTGCCATCATGACTCCTGGTACCGGGGAG.